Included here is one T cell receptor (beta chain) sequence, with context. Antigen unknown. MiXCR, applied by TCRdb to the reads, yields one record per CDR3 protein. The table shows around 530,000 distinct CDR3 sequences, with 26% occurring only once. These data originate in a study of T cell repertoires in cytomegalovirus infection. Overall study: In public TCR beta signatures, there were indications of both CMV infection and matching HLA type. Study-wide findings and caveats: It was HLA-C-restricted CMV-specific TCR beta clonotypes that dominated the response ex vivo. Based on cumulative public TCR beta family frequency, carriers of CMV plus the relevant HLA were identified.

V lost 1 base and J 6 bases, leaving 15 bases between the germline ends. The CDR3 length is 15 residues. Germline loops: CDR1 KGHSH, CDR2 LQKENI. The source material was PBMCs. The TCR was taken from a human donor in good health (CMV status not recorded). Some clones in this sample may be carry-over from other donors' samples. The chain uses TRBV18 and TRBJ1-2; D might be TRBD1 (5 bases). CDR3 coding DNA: TGTGCCAGCTCACCACTTCTTATAGGGGACCATGGCTACACCTTC. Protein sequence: CASSPLLIGDHGYTF. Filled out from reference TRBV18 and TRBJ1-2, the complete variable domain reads NAGVMQNPRHLVRRRGQEARLRCSPMKGHSHVYWYRQLPEEGLKFMVYLQKENIIDESGMPKERFSAEFPKEGPSILRIQQVVRGDSAAYFCASSPLLIGDHGYTFGSGTRLTVV.